This TCR beta chain was sequenced for a study of immune evolution from preneoplasia to lung adenocarcinoma. This CDR3 is built from 15 residues. V dropped 5 bases and J dropped 6; count of bases not matched to a gene: 3. The germline CDR1 and CDR2 sequences are MNHNY and SVGAGI (reference sequence). Clones were read by immunoSEQ multiplex PCR, and TCRdb kept only the in-frame ones, dropping some. The top ten clones hold about 6.4% of a sample with some 7,000 clones, over 65% of them seen once. This chain links TRBV6-6 with TRBJ2-1; 14 nucleotides agree with TRBD2. The sample taken for sequencing was FFPE adjacent normal lung tissue. The sequence was obtained from a person aged 55-80 years with lung adenocarcinoma. The CDR3 here is CASSDGTSGGNEQFF. The CDR3 DNA follows: TGTGCCAGCAGTGACGGGACTAGCGGGGGCAATGAGCAGTTCTTC.